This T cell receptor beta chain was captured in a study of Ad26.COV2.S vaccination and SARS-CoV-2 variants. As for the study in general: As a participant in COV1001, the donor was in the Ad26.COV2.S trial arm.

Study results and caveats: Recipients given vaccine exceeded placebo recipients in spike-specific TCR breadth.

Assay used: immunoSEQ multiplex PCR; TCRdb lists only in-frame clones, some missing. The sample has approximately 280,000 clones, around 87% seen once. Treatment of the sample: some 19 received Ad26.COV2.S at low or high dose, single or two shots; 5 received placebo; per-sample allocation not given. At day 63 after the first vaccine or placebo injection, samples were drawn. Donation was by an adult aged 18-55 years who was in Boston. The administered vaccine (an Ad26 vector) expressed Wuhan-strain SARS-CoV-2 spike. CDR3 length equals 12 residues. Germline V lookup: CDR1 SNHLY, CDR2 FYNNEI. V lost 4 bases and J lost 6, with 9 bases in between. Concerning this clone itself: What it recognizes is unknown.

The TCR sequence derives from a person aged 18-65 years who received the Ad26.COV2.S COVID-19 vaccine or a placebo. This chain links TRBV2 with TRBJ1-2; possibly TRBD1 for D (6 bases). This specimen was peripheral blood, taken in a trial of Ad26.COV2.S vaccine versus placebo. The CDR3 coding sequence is TGTGCCAGCAGTGTAGGGGGGAATGGCTACACCTTC. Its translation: CASSVGGNGYTF.